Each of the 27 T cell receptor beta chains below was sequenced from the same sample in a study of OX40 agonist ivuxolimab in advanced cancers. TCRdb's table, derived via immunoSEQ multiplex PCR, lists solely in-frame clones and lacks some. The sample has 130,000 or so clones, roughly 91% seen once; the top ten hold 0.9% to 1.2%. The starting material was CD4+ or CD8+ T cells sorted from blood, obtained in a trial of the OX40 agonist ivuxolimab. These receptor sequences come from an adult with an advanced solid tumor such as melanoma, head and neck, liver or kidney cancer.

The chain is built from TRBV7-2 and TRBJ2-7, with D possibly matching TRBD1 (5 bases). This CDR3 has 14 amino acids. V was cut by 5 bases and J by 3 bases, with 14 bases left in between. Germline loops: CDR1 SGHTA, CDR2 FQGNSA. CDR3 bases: TGTGCCAGCAGCCCGCAGGGTAGGGGCTACGAGCAGTACTTC. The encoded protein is CASSPQGRGYEQYF.

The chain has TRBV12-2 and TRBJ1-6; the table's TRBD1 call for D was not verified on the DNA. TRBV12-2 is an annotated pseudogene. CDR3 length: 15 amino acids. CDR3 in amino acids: CASRPPRAGDSPLHF. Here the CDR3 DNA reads TGTGCAAGTCGCCCCCCAAGAGCAGGGGATTCACCCCTCCACTTT.

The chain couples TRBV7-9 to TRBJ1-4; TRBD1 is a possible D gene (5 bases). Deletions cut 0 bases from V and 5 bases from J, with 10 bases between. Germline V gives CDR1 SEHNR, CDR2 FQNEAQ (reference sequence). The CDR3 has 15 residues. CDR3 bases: TGTGCCAGCAGCTTAGCGTACAGGCCCAATGAAAAACTGTTTTTT. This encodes CASSLAYRPNEKLFF. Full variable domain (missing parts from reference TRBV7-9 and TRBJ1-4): DTGVSQNPRHKITKRGQNVTFRCDPISEHNRLYWYRQTLGQGPEFLTYFQNEAQLEKSRLLSDRFSAERPKGSFSTLEIQRTEQGDSAMYLCASSLAYRPNEKLFFGSGTQLSVL.

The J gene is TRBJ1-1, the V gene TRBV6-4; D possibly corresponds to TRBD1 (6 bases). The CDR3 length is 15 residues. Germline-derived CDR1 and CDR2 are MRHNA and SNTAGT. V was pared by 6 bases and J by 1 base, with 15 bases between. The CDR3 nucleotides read TGTGCCAGCAGCCCCTACGGGGGCCCGAACACTGAAGCTTTCTTT. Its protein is CASSPYGGPNTEAFF.

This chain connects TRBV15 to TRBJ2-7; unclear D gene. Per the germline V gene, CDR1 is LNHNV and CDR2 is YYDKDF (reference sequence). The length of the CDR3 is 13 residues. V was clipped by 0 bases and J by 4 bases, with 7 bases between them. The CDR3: CATSRDPAYEQYF. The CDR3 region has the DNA TGTGCCACCAGCAGAGACCCCGCTTACGAGCAGTACTTC.

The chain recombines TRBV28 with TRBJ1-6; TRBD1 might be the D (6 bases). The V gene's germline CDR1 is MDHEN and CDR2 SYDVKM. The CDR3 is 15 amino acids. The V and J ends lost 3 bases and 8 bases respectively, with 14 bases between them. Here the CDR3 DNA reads TGTGCCAGCAGTTTGGATGGGGGCGCGTATTCACCCCTCCACTTT. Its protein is CASSLDGGAYSPLHF.

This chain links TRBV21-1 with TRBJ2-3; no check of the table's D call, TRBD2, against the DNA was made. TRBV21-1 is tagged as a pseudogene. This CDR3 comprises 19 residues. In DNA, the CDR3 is TGTGCCAGCGGCCCCGGGATTACAGACGAGCTTGTAAGCACAGATACGCAGTATTTT. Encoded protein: CASGPGITDELVSTDTQYF.

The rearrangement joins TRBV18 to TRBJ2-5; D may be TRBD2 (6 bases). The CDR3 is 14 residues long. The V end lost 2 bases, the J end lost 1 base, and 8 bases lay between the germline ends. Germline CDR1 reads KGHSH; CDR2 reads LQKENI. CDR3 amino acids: CASSPGGTQETQYF. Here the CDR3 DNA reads TGTGCCAGCTCACCAGGCGGGACCCAAGAGACCCAGTACTTC.

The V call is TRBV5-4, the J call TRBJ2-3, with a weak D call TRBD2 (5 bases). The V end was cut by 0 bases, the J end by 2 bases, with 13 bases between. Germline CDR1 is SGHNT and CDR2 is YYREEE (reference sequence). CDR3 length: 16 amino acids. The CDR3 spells CASSLAGNRHTDTQYF. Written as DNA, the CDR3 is TGTGCCAGCAGCTTGGCCGGGAACAGACACACAGATACGCAGTATTTT. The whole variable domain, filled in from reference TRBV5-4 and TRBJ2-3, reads ETGVTQSPTHLIKTRGQQVTLRCSSQSGHNTVSWYQQALGQGPQFIFQYYREEENGRGNFPPRFSGLQFPNYSSELNVNALELDDSALYLCASSLAGNRHTDTQYFGPGTRLTVL.

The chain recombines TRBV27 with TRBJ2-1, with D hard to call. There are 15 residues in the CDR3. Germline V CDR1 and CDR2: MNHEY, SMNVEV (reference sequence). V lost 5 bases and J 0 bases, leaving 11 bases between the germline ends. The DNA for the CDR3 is TGTGCCAGCAGTAGGGCCAGGAGCTCCTACAATGAGCAGTTCTTC. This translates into CASSRARSSYNEQFF.

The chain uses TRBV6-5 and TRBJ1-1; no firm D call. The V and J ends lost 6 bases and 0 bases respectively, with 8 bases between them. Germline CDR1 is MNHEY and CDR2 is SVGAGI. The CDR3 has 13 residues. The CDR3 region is CASRAVMNTEAFF. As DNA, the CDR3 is TGTGCCAGCAGGGCCGTAATGAACACTGAAGCTTTCTTT.

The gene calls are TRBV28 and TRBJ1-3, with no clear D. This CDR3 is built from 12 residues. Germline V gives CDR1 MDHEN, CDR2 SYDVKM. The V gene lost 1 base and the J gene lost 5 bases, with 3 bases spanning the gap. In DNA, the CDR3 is TGTGCCAGCAGTTTATCCCGAAACACCATATATTTT. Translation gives CASSLSRNTIYF.

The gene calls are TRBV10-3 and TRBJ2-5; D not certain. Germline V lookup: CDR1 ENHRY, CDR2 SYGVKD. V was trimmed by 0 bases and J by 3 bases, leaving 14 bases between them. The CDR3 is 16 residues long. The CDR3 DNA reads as TGTGCCATCAGTGAGTCGTTTTTTGCAGGAGAAGAGACCCAGTACTTC. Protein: CAISESFFAGEETQYF.

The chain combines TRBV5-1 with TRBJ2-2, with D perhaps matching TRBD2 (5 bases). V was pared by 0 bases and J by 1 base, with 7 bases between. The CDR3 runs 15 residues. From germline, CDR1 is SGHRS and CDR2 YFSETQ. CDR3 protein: CASSLARGNTGELFF. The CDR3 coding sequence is TGCGCCAGCAGCTTGGCTCGGGGGAACACCGGGGAGCTGTTTTTT.

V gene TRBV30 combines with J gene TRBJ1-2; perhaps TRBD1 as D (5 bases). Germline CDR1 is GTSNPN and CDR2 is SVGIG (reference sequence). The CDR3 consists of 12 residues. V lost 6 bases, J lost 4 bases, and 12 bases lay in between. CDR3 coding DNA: TGTGCCTGTTCGGGGGTAAGCTATGGCTACACCTTC. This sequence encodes CACSGVSYGYTF.

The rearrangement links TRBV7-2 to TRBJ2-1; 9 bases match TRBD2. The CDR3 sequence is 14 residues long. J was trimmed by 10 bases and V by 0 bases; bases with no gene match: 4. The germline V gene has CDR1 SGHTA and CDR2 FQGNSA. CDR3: CASSLAREGREQFF. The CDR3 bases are TGTGCCAGCAGCTTAGCGCGGGAGGGCCGCGAGCAGTTCTTC.

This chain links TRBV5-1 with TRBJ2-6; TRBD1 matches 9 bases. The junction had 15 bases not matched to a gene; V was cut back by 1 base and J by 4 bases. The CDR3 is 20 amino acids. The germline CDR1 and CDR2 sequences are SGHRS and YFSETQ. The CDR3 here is CASSLQSTGQGVSGANVLTF. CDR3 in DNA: TGCGCCAGCAGCTTGCAAAGCACGGGACAGGGTGTTTCGGGGGCCAACGTCCTGACTTTC.

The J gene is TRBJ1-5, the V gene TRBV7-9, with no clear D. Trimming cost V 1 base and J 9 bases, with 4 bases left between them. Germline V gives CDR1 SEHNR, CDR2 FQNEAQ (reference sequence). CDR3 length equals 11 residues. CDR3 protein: CASSLDGPQHF. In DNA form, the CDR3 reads TGTGCCAGCAGCTTAGATGGGCCCCAGCATTTT.

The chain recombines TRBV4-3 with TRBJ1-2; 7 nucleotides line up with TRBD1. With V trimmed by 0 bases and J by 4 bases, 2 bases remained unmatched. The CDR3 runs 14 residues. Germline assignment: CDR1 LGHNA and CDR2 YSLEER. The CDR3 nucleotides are TGCGCCAGCAGCCAAGATTGGGACAGCTATGGCTACACCTTC. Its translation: CASSQDWDSYGYTF.

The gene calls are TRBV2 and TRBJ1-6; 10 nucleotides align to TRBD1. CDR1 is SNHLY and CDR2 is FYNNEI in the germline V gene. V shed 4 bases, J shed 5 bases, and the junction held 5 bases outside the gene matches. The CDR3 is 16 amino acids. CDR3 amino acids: CASSGQGAYNNSPLHF. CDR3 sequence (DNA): TGTGCCAGCAGTGGACAGGGGGCATATAATAATTCACCCCTCCACTTT.

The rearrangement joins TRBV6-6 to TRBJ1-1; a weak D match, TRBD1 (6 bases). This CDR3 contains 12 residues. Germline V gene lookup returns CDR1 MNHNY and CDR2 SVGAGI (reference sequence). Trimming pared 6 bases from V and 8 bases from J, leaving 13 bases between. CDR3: CASSLGQLEAFF. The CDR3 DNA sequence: TGTGCCAGCAGCCTTGGACAGCTCGAAGCTTTCTTT.

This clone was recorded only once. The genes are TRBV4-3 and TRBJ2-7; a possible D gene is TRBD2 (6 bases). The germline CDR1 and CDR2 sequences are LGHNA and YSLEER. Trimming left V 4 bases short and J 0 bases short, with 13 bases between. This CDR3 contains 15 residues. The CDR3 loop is CASSRSSGSSYEQYF. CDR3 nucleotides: TGCGCCAGCAGCCGCAGTAGCGGTAGCTCCTACGAGCAGTACTTC.

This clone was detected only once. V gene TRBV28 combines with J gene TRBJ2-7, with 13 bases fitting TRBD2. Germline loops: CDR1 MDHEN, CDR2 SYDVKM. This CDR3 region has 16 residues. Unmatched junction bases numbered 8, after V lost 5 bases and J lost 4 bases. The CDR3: CASSQVGLAGDYEQYF. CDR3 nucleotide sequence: TGTGCCAGCAGTCAAGTCGGACTAGCGGGAGATTACGAGCAGTACTTC. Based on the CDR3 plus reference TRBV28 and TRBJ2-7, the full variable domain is DVKVTQSSRYLVKRTGEKVFLECVQDMDHENMFWYRQDPGLGLRLIYFSYDVKMKEKGDIPEGYSVSREKKERFSLILESASTNQTSMYLCASSQVGLAGDYEQYFGPGTRLTVT.

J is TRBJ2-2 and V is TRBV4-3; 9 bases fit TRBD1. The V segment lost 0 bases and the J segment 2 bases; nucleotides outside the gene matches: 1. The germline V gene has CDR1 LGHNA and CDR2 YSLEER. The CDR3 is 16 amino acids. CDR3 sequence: CASSQEGQGNTGELFF. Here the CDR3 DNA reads TGCGCCAGCAGCCAAGAGGGACAGGGAAACACCGGGGAGCTGTTTTTT.

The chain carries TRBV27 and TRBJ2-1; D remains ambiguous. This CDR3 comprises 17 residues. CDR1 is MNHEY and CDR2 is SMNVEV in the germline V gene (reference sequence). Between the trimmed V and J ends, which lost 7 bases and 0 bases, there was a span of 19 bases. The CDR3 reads CASTSWSRPGSYNEQFF. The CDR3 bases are TGTGCCAGCACCTCATGGTCCAGGCCGGGCTCCTACAATGAGCAGTTCTTC.

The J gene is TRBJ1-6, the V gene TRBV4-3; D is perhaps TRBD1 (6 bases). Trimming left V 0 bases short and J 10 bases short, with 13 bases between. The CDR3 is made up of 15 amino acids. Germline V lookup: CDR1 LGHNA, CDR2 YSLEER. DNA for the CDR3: TGCGCCAGCAGCCAAGAAGCGACAGGCAGCTCACCCCTCCACTTT. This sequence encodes CASSQEATGSSPLHF.

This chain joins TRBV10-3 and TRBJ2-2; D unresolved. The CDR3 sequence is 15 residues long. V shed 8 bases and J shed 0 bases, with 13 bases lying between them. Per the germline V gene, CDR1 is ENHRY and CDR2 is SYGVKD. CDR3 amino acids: CAIGVAATNTGELFF. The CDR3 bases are TGTGCCATCGGGGTCGCGGCAACGAACACCGGGGAGCTGTTTTTT.